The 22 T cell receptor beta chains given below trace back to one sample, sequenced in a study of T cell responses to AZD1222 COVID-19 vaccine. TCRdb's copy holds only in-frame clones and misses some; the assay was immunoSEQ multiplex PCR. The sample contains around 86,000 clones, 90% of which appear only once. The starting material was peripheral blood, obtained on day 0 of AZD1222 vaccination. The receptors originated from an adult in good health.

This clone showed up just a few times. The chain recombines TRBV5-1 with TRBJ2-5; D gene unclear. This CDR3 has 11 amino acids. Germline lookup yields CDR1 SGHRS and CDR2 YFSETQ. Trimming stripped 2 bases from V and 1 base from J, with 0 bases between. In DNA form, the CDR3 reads TGCGCCAGCAGCTTCCAAGAGACCCAGTACTTC. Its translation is CASSFQETQYF. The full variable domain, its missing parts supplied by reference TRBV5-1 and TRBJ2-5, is KAGVTQTPRYLIKTRGQQVTLSCSPISGHRSVSWYQQTPGQGLQFLFEYFSETQRNKGNFPGRFSGRQFSNSRSEMNVSTLELGDSALYLCASSFQETQYFGPGTRLLVL.

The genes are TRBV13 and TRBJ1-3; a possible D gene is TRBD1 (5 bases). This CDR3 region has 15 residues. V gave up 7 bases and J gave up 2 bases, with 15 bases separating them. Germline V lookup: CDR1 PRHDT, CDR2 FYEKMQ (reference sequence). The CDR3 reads CASNIGTAAGNTIYF. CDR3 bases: TGTGCCAGCAACATAGGGACTGCCGCTGGAAACACCATATATTTT.

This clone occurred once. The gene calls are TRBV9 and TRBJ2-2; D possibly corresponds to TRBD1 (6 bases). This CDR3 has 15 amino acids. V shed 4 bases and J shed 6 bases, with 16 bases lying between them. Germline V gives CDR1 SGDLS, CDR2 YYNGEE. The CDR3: CASSSPGQRAGELFF. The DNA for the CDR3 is TGTGCCAGCAGCTCACCGGGACAAAGGGCCGGGGAGCTGTTTTTT.

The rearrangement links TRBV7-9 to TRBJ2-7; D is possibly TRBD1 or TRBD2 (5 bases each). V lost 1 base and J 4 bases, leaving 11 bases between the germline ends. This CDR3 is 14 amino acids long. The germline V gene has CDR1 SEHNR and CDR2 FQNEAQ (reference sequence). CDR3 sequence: CASSLGPGRYEQYF. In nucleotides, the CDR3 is TGTGCCAGCAGCTTAGGGCCAGGGAGATACGAGCAGTACTTC.

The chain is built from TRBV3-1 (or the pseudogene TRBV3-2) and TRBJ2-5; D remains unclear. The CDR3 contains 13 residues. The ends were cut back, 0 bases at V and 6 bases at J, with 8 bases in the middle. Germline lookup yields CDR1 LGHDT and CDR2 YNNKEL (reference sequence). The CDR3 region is CASSQEVGKTQYF. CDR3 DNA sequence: TGTGCCAGCAGCCAAGAGGTGGGGAAGACCCAGTACTTC.

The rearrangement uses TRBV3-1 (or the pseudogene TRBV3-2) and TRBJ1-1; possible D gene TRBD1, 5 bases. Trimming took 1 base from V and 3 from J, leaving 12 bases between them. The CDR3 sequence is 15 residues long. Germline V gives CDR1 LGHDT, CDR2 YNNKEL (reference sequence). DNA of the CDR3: TGTGCCAGCAGCCAAGTATCGACAGCGGACACTGAAGCTTTCTTT. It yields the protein CASSQVSTADTEAFF.

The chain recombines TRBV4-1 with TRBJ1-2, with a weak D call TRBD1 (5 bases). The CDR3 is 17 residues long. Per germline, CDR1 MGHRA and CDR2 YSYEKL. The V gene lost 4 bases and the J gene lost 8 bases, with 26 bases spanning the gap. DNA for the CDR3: TGCGCCAGCAGCCGAAACCCCTTCAGACAGCCTGAGGAGGGCTACACCTTC. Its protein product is CASSRNPFRQPEEGYTF.

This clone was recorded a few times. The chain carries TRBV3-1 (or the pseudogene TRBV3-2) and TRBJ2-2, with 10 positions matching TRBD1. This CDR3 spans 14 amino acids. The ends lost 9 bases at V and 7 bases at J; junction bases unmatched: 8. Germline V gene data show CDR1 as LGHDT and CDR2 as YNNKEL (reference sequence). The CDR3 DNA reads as TGTGCCAGTACCTGGGACAGGGGAGGCGGGGAGCTGTTTTTT. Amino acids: CASTWDRGGGELFF.

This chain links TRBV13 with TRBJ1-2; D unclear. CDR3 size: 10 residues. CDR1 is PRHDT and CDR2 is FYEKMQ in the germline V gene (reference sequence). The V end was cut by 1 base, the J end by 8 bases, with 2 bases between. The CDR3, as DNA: TGTGCCAGCAGCTTAGAGGGCTACACCTTC. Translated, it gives CASSLEGYTF.

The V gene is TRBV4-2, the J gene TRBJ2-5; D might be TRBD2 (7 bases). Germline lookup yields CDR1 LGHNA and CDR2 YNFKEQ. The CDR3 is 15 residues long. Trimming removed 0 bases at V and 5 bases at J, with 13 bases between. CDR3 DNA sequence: TGTGCCAGCAGCCAAGAAGGGGGGGGGCCGGAGACCCAGTACTTC. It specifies CASSQEGGGPETQYF.

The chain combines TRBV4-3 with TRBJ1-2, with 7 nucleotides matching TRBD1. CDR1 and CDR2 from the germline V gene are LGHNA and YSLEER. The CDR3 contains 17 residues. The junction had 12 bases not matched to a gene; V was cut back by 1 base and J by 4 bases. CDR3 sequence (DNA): TGCGCCAGCAGCCAAGGAGTGCTCTCGGGACAGACCTATGGCTACACCTTC. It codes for CASSQGVLSGQTYGYTF.

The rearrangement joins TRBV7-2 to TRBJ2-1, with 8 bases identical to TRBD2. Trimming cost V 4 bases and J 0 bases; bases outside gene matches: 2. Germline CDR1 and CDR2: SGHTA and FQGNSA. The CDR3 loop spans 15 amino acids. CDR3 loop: CASSSLAVSYNEQFF. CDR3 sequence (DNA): TGTGCCAGCAGCTCACTAGCGGTCTCCTACAATGAGCAGTTCTTC.

The CDR3 here is CASSQEWGHRYEQYF. DNA of the CDR3: TGCGCCAGCAGCCAAGAGTGGGGACACCGCTACGAGCAGTACTTC. The V call is TRBV4-3, the J call TRBJ2-7; D is possibly TRBD1 (6 bases). The CDR3 is 15 residues long. CDR1 and CDR2 (germline): LGHNA, YSLEER. V was trimmed by 0 bases and J by 3 bases, leaving 12 bases between them.

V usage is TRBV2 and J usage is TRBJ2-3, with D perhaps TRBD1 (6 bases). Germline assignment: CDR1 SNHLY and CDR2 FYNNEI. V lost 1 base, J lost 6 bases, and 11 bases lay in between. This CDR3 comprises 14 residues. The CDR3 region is CASSEGQAGDTQYF. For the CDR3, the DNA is TGTGCCAGCAGTGAAGGACAGGCGGGCGATACGCAGTATTTT.

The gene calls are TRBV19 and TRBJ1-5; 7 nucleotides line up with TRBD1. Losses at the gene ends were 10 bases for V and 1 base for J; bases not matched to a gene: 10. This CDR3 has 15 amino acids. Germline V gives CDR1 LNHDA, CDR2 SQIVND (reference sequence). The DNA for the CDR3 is TGTGCCACGTACAGGGGAGGGGGAAGCAATCAGCCCCAGCATTTT. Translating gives CATYRGGGSNQPQHF. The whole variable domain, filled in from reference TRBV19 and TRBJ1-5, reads DGGITQSPKYLFRKEGQNVTLSCEQNLNHDAMYWYRQDPGQGLRLIYYSQIVNDFQKGDIAEGYSVSREKKESFPLTVTSAQKNPTAFYLCATYRGGGSNQPQHFGDGTRLSIL.

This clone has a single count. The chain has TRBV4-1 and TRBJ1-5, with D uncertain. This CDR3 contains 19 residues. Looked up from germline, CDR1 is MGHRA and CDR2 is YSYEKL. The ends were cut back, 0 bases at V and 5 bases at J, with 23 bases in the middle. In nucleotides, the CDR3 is TGCGCCAGCAGCCAAGATCGGGAAGTCTTTCCCAGAATGGATCAGCCCCAGCATTTT. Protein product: CASSQDREVFPRMDQPQHF.

This CDR3 reads CASSRLGRNGYTF. In DNA, the CDR3 is TGTGCCAGCAGCCGTCTCGGGCGGAATGGCTACACCTTC. V and J are TRBV3-1 (or the pseudogene TRBV3-2) and TRBJ1-2, with D hard to call. This CDR3 spans 13 amino acids. The V end was cut by 4 bases, the J end by 6 bases, with 12 bases between. The germline V gene has CDR1 LGHDT and CDR2 YNNKEL (reference sequence).

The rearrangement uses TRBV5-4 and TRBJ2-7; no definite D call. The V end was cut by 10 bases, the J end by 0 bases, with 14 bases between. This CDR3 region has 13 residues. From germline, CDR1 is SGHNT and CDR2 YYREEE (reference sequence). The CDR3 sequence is CAVAHPGSYEQYF. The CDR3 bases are TGTGCCGTAGCCCACCCCGGCTCCTACGAGCAGTACTTC.

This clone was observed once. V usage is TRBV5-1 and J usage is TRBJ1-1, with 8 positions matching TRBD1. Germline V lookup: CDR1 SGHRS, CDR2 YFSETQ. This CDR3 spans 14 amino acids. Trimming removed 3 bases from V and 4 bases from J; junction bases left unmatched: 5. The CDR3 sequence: CASSSGQGGTEAFF. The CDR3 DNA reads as TGCGCCAGCAGCTCAGGACAGGGTGGCACTGAAGCTTTCTTT.

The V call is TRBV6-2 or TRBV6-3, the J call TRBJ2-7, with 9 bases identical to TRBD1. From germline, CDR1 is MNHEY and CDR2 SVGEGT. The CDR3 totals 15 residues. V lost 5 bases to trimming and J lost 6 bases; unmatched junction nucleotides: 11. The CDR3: CASSTPGQGIVEQYF. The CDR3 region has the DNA TGTGCCAGCAGTACACCGGGACAGGGAATCGTCGAGCAGTACTTC.

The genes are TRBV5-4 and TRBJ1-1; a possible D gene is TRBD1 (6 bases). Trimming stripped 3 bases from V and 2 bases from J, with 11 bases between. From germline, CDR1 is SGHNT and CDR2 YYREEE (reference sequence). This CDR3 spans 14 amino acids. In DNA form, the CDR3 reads TGTGCCAGCAGCTCAGGACAGACCAACACTGAAGCTTTCTTT. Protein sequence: CASSSGQTNTEAFF.

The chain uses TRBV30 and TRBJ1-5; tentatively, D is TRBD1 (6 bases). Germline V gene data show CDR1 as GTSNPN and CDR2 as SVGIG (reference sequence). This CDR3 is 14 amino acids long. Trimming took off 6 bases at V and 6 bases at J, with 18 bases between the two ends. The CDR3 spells CACLKRGAGQPQHF. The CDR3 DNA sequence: TGTGCCTGTCTAAAGAGGGGGGCGGGTCAGCCCCAGCATTTT. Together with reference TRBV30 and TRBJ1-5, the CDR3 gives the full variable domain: SQTIHQWPATLVQPVGSPLSLECTVEGTSNPNLYWYRQAAGRGLQLLFYSVGIGQISSEVPQNLSASRPQDRQFILSSKKLLLSDSGFYLCACLKRGAGQPQHFGDGTRLSIL.